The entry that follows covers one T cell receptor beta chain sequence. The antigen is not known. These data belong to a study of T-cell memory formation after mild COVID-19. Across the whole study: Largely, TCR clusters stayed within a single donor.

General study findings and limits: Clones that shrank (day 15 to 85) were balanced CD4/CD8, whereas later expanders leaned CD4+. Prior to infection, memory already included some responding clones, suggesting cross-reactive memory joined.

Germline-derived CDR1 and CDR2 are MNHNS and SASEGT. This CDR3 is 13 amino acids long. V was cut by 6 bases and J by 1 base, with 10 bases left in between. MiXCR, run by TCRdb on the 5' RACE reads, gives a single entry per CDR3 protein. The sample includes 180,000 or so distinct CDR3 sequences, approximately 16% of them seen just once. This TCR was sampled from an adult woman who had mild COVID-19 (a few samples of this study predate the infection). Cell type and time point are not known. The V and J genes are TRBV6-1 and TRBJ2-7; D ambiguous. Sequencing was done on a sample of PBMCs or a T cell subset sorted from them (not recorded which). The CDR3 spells CASRRPGSYEQYF. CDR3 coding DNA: TGTGCCAGCAGACGCCCCGGTTCCTACGAGCAGTACTTC.